This T cell receptor beta chain was recovered during a study of CD8 T cells in ankylosing spondylitis. V lost 4 bases and J 10 bases, leaving 18 bases between the germline ends. Germline CDR1 reads SGHRS; CDR2 reads YFSETQ. The CDR3 length is 14 residues. Study outcomes and limitations: Existing reports had already noted some motif variants in reactive arthritis synovial fluid and blood. Characteristic of ankylosing spondylitis blood, it appeared, was a TCR beta motif comprising eight highly homologous variants. Clones linked to disease, bearing a CD8+ phenotype, were relatively rare in peripheral blood. Matched ankylosing spondylitis synovial fluid reportedly showed significant enrichment of disease-linked clones.

In the case of this clonotype: The antigen is undetermined.

As the method for making TCR beta libraries, quantitative 5'-RACE with molecular barcodes was used. From the 5' RACE reads, TCRdb called clonotypes with MiXCR, one entry per CDR3 protein. The profile shows around 540,000 distinct CDR3 sequences, about 12% of them singletons. The TCR originated in a male donor with ankylosing spondylitis. Sequencing input: blood, either unsorted or a sorted T cell fraction (not recorded which). This sequence joins TRBV5-1 and TRBJ2-1; a weak D match, TRBD2 (6 bases). Here the CDR3 reads CASSASGLGNEQFF. In DNA form, the CDR3 reads TGCGCCAGCAGCGCTTCGGGACTGGGGAACGAGCAGTTCTTC.